Listed below are T cell receptor beta chains from one sample, sequenced in a study of T cell repertoires in ileal Crohn's disease. Data came from immunoSEQ multiplex PCR; TCRdb stores just in-frame clones and leaves some out. The sample has more than 11,000 clones, about 70% seen once. Source material: ileal tissue. All receptors derive from an adult with Crohn's disease. CDR3s include the opening cysteine and the closing phenylalanine or tryptophan. The D gene is left open where the match is weak. Not every row has a clone size; where given, it reads once, few, many or a size class.

D	V	J	size	DNA	CDR3
-	TRBV10-1	TRBJ2-7	few	TGCGCCAGCAGTGAAAACCTAGGCTACGAGCAGTACTTC	CASSENLGYEQYF
-	TRBV21-1	TRBJ2-3	-	TGTGCCAGCAGCAAACGGATAGGGACAGGGTGGGCTAGCACAGATACGCAGTATTTT	CASSKRIGTGWASTDTQYF
-	TRBV7-9	TRBJ1-6	-	TGTGCCAGCAGCTTCGATTCACCCCTCCACTTT	CASSFDSPLHF
-	TRBV6-1	TRBJ1-4	-	TGTGCCAGCAGTGGCGGACCAGGATCAACTAATGAAAAACTGTTTTTT	CASSGGPGSTNEKLFF
-	TRBV6-5	TRBJ2-6	-	TGTGCCAGCAGCCGCCTAATCTCTGGGGCCAACGTCCTGACTTTC	CASSRLISGANVLTF
-	TRBV6-5	TRBJ1-2	-	TGTGCCAGCAGTGGAGGCCGTAACTATGGCTACACCTTC	CASSGGRNYGYTF
-	TRBV30	TRBJ1-6	-	TGTGCCTGGAGTGTAACACCTCTCTCTTCCGGGATCTCCTATAATTCACCCCTCCACTTT	CAWSVTPLSSGISYNSPLHF
TRBD2	TRBV30	TRBJ2-3	once	TGTGCCTGGAACCCGGGAGGGCCAACGCAGTATTTT	CAWNPGGPTQYF
-	TRBV7-9	TRBJ2-2	-	TGTGCCAGCAGCAGACAAGGGTCTCGCGGGACCGGGGAGCTGTTTTTT	CASSRQGSRGTGELFF
-	TRBV10-3	TRBJ1-5	-	TGTGCCATCAGTGAAGGGGGGGAGGCTCAGCCCCAGCATTTT	CAISEGGEAQPQHF
-	TRBV2	TRBJ2-7	few	TGTGCCAGCAGTGAAGGGTCTGGACGAAGGGGCCCCCTCTCCTACGAGCAGTACTTC	CASSEGSGRRGPLSYEQYF
-	TRBV14	TRBJ2-1	-	TGTGCCAGCAGCCAAGTGACCTCCGGGAATGAGCAGTTCTTC	CASSQVTSGNEQFF
-	TRBV2	TRBJ1-4	few	TGTGCCAGCAGTGGACACTATGAAAAACTGTTTTTT	CASSGHYEKLFF
-	TRBV18	TRBJ2-2	-	TGTGCCAGCTCACCGACGGATAACACCGGGGAGCTGTTTTTT	CASSPTDNTGELFF
-	TRBV2	TRBJ1-1	-	TGTGCCAGCAGCGAAATGGTCGATTGGGCTGAAGCTTTCTTT	CASSEMVDWAEAFF
-	TRBV30	TRBJ2-1	-	TGTGCCTGGAGTGGAGGGTCAGACGAGCAGTTCTTC	CAWSGGSDEQFF
-	TRBV27	TRBJ2-5	-	TGTGCCAGCAGTCTCAGCAACCACCAAGAGACCCAGTACTTC	CASSLSNHQETQYF
-	TRBV11-3	TRBJ2-7	-	TGTGCCAGCAGCTTAAGGTTCGGGGAGCTCTACGAGCAGTACTTC	CASSLRFGELYEQYF
-	TRBV27	TRBJ2-3	once	TGTGCCAGCAGTACGGGGACCATGGCCCACAATACGCAGTATTTT	CASSTGTMAHNTQYF
-	TRBV11-2	TRBJ2-1	-	TGTGCCAGCAGCTCCCCTTTTAAAGAGCAGTTCTTC	CASSSPFKEQFF
TRBD1	TRBV6-5	TRBJ2-2	-	TGTGCCAGCAGCTCTTCTACAGGGGGCAGGGAGCTGTTTTTT	CASSSSTGGRELFF
TRBD1	TRBV5-3	TRBJ2-7	-	TGTGCCAGAAGCCACCCGGGACAGGGGATCGCCGCCGACTACGAGCAGTACTTC	CARSHPGQGIAADYEQYF
-	TRBV10-2	TRBJ1-1	few	TGCGCCAGCAGTGAGTCGAGGCAGGGGCGCCCCGGCATTGGAACTGAAGCTTTCTTT	CASSESRQGRPGIGTEAFF
TRBD1	TRBV2	TRBJ2-6	-	TGTGCCAGCAAAACAGGGGCCTCTTCTGGGGCCAACGTCCTGACTTTC	CASKTGASSGANVLTF
-	TRBV30	TRBJ2-7	-	TGTGCCTGGAGTACAGGGACGATGGGGGAGCAGTACTTC	CAWSTGTMGEQYF
-	TRBV30	TRBJ2-7	-	TGTGCCTGGAGTGTACTCGGGACCCGAGAGCAGTACTTC	CAWSVLGTREQYF
-	TRBV4-2	TRBJ1-2	medium-sized	TGTGCCAGCAGCCAAGAAGCAGAAATGAGCAACTATGGCTACACCTTC	CASSQEAEMSNYGYTF
TRBD1	TRBV5-1	TRBJ1-1	once	TGCGCCAGCAGCACCGGGACAGGAGAGGGAACTGAAGCTTTCTTT	CASSTGTGEGTEAFF
TRBD2	TRBV6-5	TRBJ2-1	-	TGTGCCAGCAGTCCCGGACTAGCGGGGTACAATGAGCAGTTCTTC	CASSPGLAGYNEQFF
TRBD1	TRBV11-2	TRBJ1-2	-	TGTGCCAGCAGCGGACAGGCTGGCTACACCTTC	CASSGQAGYTF
-	TRBV2	TRBJ1-3	-	TGTGCCAGCAGTGCTTTGGACAGTGACCTTGGAAACACCATATATTTT	CASSALDSDLGNTIYF
-	TRBV2	TRBJ2-1	-	TGTGCCAGCAGTGAAGAGGGGAGCCTCTACAATGAGCAGTTCTTC	CASSEEGSLYNEQFF
TRBD1	TRBV6-5	TRBJ2-4	-	TGTGCCAGCAGTTACTCGACAGGGTCAAACATTCAGTACTTC	CASSYSTGSNIQYF
-	TRBV5-1	TRBJ2-3	-	TGCGCCAGCAGCTTGAACAGCTACACAGATACGCAGTATTTT	CASSLNSYTDTQYF
TRBD2	TRBV7-2	TRBJ2-5	-	TGTGCCAGCAGCTTGGCCCCCCGGCGCGGGGGTACCCAAGAGACCCAGTACTTC	CASSLAPRRGGTQETQYF
-	TRBV27	TRBJ1-6	few	TGTGCCAGCAGTTTATCGCAGGGTCTAGCTTCACCCCTCCACTTT	CASSLSQGLASPLHF
TRBD1	TRBV14	TRBJ1-2	-	TGTGCCAGCAGCCTCTTCGTGACAGGGACCTATGGCTACACCTTC	CASSLFVTGTYGYTF
TRBD2	TRBV4-1	TRBJ2-5	-	TGCGCCAGCAGCCAAGGTCACAGCGGGGGGCAAGAGACCCAGTACTTC	CASSQGHSGGQETQYF
TRBD1	TRBV11-2	TRBJ1-4	-	TGTGCCAGCAGCTCCCGCACAGGGGGAGGTCGAACCAATGAAAAACTGTTTTTT	CASSSRTGGGRTNEKLFF
TRBD2	TRBV19	TRBJ2-3	-	TGTGCCAGTAGTGTCCGGACTAGCGGGACCCTCATAGATACGCAGTATTTT	CASSVRTSGTLIDTQYF